This is a list of T cell receptor beta chains from one sample in a study of STAT5B mutations in CD4+ large granular lymphocyte leukemia. Method: immunoSEQ multiplex PCR; TCRdb's copy keeps in-frame clones and lacks some. The table lists tens of thousands of clones, about two thirds of them singletons. Source material: CD4+ T cells from blood buffy coats. These receptor sequences come from a human donor in good health. Both conserved end residues are part of each CDR3. Fields, in order: clone size, J gene, V gene, D gene, CDR3 protein, CDR3 DNA. The D gene is left open where the match is weak. Some rows mark clone size as missing; the rest say once, few, many or name a class of expanded clone.

.,TRBJ2-5,TRBV27,TRBD1,CASSLTGQGEGTQYF,TGTGCCAGCAGTTTGACTGGACAGGGAGAAGGGACCCAGTACTTC
.,TRBJ2-3,TRBV11-2,TRBD1,CASSLGTDRATDTQYF,TGTGCCAGCAGCTTGGGAACCGACAGGGCCACAGATACGCAGTATTTT
once,TRBJ2-3,TRBV11-1,.,CASSLDNFSTDTQYF,TGTGCCAGCAGCTTAGATAACTTTTCCACAGATACGCAGTATTTT
few,TRBJ1-1,TRBV28,.,CASSRSRIGTEAFF,TGTGCCAGCAGTCGTTCTCGGATAGGAACTGAAGCTTTCTTT
.,TRBJ1-5,TRBV10-1,.,CASSESAGEERSADQPQHF,TGCGCCAGCAGTGAGTCAGCAGGGGAGGAAAGAAGTGCGGATCAGCCCCAGCATTTT
.,TRBJ1-2,TRBV28,TRBD1,CASSLWTGVIGYTF,TGTGCCAGCAGTTTATGGACAGGGGTGATTGGCTACACCTTC
once,TRBJ2-1,TRBV2,.,CASRDWTQYNEQFF,TGTGCCAGCAGGGATTGGACACAATACAATGAGCAGTTCTTC
.,TRBJ2-7,TRBV5-4,.,CASSLGGADREQYF,TGTGCCAGCAGCTTAGGAGGGGCCGATAGAGAGCAGTACTTC
.,TRBJ1-2,TRBV11-2,.,CASSPGHTLNYGYTF,TGTGCCAGCAGCCCAGGACACACTCTTAACTATGGCTACACCTTC
.,TRBJ1-6,TRBV19,.,CASRAIRENSPLHF,TGTGCCAGTAGGGCAATCCGGGAAAATTCACCCCTCCACTTT
.,TRBJ2-5,TRBV7-3,.,CASSQAGETQYF,TGTGCCAGCAGCCAGGCCGGGGAGACCCAGTACTTC
.,TRBJ2-1,TRBV9,.,CASSVASEPSSYNEQFF,TGTGCCAGCAGCGTAGCATCTGAACCGAGCTCCTACAATGAGCAGTTCTTC
.,TRBJ2-1,TRBV7-2,.,CASSIYYNEQFF,TGTGCCAGCAGCATTTATTACAATGAGCAGTTCTTC
.,TRBJ2-1,TRBV7-2,.,CASSFLGNEQFF,TGTGCCAGCAGCTTCTTGGGCAATGAGCAGTTCTTC
.,TRBJ2-5,TRBV11-3,TRBD2,CASSYGLAGSETQYF,TGTGCCAGCAGCTACGGACTAGCGGGATCAGAGACCCAGTACTTC
.,TRBJ2-4,TRBV11-2,.,CASSLGGPKNIQYF,TGTGCCAGCAGCTTAGGGGGGCCCAAAAACATTCAGTACTTC
.,TRBJ1-2,TRBV2,TRBD1,CASRGGQGVYGYTF,TGTGCCAGCAGGGGGGGACAGGGGGTATATGGCTACACCTTC
.,TRBJ2-7,TRBV6-5,.,CASSPSYGTPYEQYF,TGTGCCAGCAGTCCCTCGTACGGGACACCGTACGAGCAGTACTTC
.,TRBJ2-7,TRBV11-2,.,CASSPTPGNYEQYF,TGTGCCAGCAGCCCCACCCCGGGGAACTACGAGCAGTACTTC
few,TRBJ2-1,TRBV7-9,TRBD2,CASQRGLNGEQFF,TGTGCCAGCCAGCGGGGGCTTAATGGTGAGCAGTTCTTC
few,TRBJ1-5,TRBV7-9,TRBD1,CASTTRVRGRGQPQHF,TGTGCCAGCACCACGAGGGTCAGGGGGCGGGGACAGCCCCAGCATTTT
.,TRBJ1-4,TRBV10-3,.,CAISDHGATNEKLFF,TGTGCCATCAGTGACCACGGTGCAACTAATGAAAAACTGTTTTTT
.,TRBJ2-7,TRBV5-1,.,CASSLLTGFSYEQYF,TGCGCCAGCAGCTTGTTAACAGGGTTCTCCTACGAGCAGTACTTC
.,TRBJ1-3,TRBV9,.,CASSRGSGNTIYF,TGTGCCAGCAGCAGGGGCTCTGGAAACACCATATATTTT
.,TRBJ1-2,TRBV20-1,.,CSASRSGGYTF,TGCAGTGCTAGTCGTTCAGGCGGCTACACCTTC
.,TRBJ1-5,TRBV27,TRBD1,CASRLTGAGNQPQHF,TGTGCCAGCAGACTCACAGGGGCTGGAAATCAGCCCCAGCATTTT
.,TRBJ1-3,TRBV5-1,TRBD1,CASSVGQGWSVNTIYF,TGCGCCAGCAGCGTGGGACAGGGATGGTCGGTGAACACCATATATTTT
.,TRBJ2-7,TRBV19,.,CASSMRESEQYF,TGTGCCAGTAGTATGAGGGAGAGCGAGCAGTACTTC
once,TRBJ1-2,TRBV7-2,TRBD1,CASSVQGQYGYTF,TGTGCCAGCAGCGTACAGGGGCAGTATGGCTACACCTTC
.,TRBJ1-4,TRBV29-1,.,CSGRTGTSNEKLFF,TGCAGCGGAAGAACTGGGACGTCGAATGAAAAACTGTTTTTT
.,TRBJ1-4,TRBV18,.,CASSPLPLATNEKLFF,TGTGCCAGCTCACCATTACCGCTCGCGACTAATGAAAAACTGTTTTTT
.,TRBJ2-2,TRBV2,TRBD2,CASRPTSAVTGELFF,TGTGCCAGCAGGCCCACTAGCGCGGTCACCGGGGAGCTGTTTTTT
.,TRBJ1-2,TRBV27,TRBD1,CASSLSPTGIKNYGYTF,TGTGCCAGCAGTTTAAGCCCGACAGGGATAAAGAACTATGGCTACACCTTC
.,TRBJ2-6,TRBV28,.,CASSSINRASGANVLTF,TGTGCCAGCAGTTCCATTAACAGGGCCTCTGGGGCCAACGTCCTGACTTTC
few,TRBJ1-4,TRBV18,TRBD1,CASPRGRGGEKLFF,TGTGCCAGCCCTCGGGGCAGGGGGGGTGAAAAACTGTTTTTT